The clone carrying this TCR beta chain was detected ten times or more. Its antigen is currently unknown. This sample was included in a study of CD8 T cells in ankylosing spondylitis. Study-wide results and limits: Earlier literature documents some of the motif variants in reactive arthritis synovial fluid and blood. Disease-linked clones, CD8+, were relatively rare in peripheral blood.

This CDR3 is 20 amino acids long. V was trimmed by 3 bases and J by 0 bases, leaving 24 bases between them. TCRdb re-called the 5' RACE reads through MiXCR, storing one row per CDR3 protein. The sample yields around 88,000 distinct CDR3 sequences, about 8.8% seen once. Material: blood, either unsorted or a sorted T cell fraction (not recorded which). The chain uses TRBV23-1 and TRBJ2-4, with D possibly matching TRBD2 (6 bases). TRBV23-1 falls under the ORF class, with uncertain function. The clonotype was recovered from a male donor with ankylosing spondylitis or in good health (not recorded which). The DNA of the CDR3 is TGCGCCAGCAGTCATTGCGGGGCAGGGAAAATTCCGGGAGCCAAAAACATTCAGTACTTC. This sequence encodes CASSHCGAGKIPGAKNIQYF.